This T cell receptor beta chain came from a study of immune evolution from preneoplasia to lung adenocarcinoma (dated by TCRdb to the early 2020s). Regarding the complete study: HLA loss of heterozygosity was found in more than 5.5% of AIS, approximately 14% of MIA and under 40% of ADC lesions, and in no AAH lesions. The study profiled immune contexture across lung adenocarcinoma precursors and invasive adenocarcinoma using immune gene expression, TCR sequencing and multiplex immunofluorescence. Resected precursor lesions (AAH, AIS, MIA) and invasive adenocarcinomas were compared against paired morphologically normal lung tissue. The sample size depended on which specimens were available, not on a prior power calculation. Whole exome sequencing and methylation data from the same cohort of nodules were integrated with the immune data. In total, the cohort included 53 patients with pulmonary nodules, all of whom underwent surgical resection. The TCR sequencing data were obtained from 45 to 60 patients. The study reported that around 100 samples were used for TCR sequencing. POLYSOLVER was used to infer Class I HLA alleles from exome data, while LOHHLA was used to detect allele-specific HLA loss. The paper's findings and limits, for the study overall: Clonality was highest in normal lung, while later-stage lesions appeared to have lower clonality but higher T cell density and diversity. Normal lung had the highest top T cell clone frequencies, which appeared to decline progressively from AAH through AIS, MIA and invasive adenocarcinoma. Because every patient came from Japan and China, how well the results apply to Western populations was uncertain. The findings rested on association rather than direct causation, and larger cohorts with long-term follow-up and longitudinal biopsies were considered necessary. T cell clonality was highest in KRAS-mutant nodules compared with EGFR-mutant or double wild-type lesions.

V lost 3 bases and J lost 4 bases; the stretch between them is 15 bases long. As encoded in the germline V gene, CDR1 is SGHAT while CDR2 is FQNNGV. The CDR3 sequence holds 16 residues, the cysteine and phenylalanine included. Only CDR3 DNA is held: 48 bases, read in frame from base 1. The immunoSEQ hsTCRbeta Kit was used to sequence TCR beta CDR3 regions from DNA. In the authors' own workflow: The ImmunoSEQ Analyzer was used to analyse the TCR sequencing data. T cell clonality was defined as 1 minus Pielou's evenness, as computed on productive rearrangements. T cell diversity was measured with the inverse Simpson index on productive templates. T cell density was defined as TCR beta template counts normalized to usable DNA, with usable DNA estimated by amplifying and sequencing housekeeping genes. TCR metrics were compared across histologic stages using two-sided Kruskal-Wallis tests. TCRdb limited this immuneACCESS table to in-frame rearrangements with V and J called. A share of clones is missing; checked studies link under half to unresolved V genes, and the rest is unexplained. The DNA was the basis for D and trimming; V, J and clone size are from that table. In this sample the table shows 5,000 or so clones, roughly 78% of which occur a single time. The top ten clones comprise around 7.7% of the sample.

Patients underwent resection in Japan or China between the mid-2010s and the late 2010s. Two lung cancer pathologists independently reviewed H&E slides to confirm the histologic diagnosis of every case. Premalignant or tumor cells were enriched for nucleic acid extraction by macro-dissection performed after pathologic assessment. DNA was isolated from FFPE tissue using the AllPrep DNA/RNA FFPE Kit. For this clone: This clone's antigen is unknown. No much larger clone exists at a distance of one base, and base qualities are not known.

In this chain, TRBV11-2 is recombined with TRBJ2-2, with TRBD2 as a weak D call on 7 bases. The specimen sequenced was FFPE lung adenocarcinoma in situ tissue. The label giving this sample's cell subset or site can be read as: preinvasive adenocarcinoma in situ (AIS). The TCR was taken from a person between 65 and 80 years old with lung adenocarcinoma. The CDR3 region has the sequence CASSFGGAVGTGELFF. The DNA reads TGTGCCAGCAGCTTTGGGGGGGCTGTGGGCACCGGGGAGCTGTTTTTT.